A single sample gave rise to the 13 T cell receptor beta chains below, sequenced in a study of CD8+ T cells in alopecia areata. Treatment described: oral pan-JAK inhibitor, 5-10 mg twice daily. After isolation, RNA underwent reverse transcription to generate cDNA as the sequencing template. Profiling relied on immunoSEQ multiplex PCR, and the TCRdb table lists in-frame clones only, not all of them. Here the sample spans roughly 220,000 clones, around 65% being singletons. Sample: CD4+ T cells sorted from blood, taken around week 44, from a patient treated with tofacitinib. The source is a human donor with alopecia areata.

This clone has a count of ten or more. The rearrangement uses TRBV7-2 and TRBJ2-7; D is undetermined. Per germline, CDR1 SGHTA and CDR2 FQGNSA. The CDR3 totals 14 residues. V lost 5 bases and J lost 4, with 15 bases in between. The CDR3 coding sequence is TGTGCCAGCAGCCTCAATACACGGCGGTACGAGCAGTACTTC. It codes for CASSLNTRRYEQYF.

This clone was recorded a few times. The rearrangement uses TRBV7-8 and TRBJ1-1; D not certain. The CDR3 is made up of 14 amino acids. Germline V CDR1 and CDR2: SGHVS, FQNEAQ. V was clipped by 5 bases and J by 1 base, with 11 bases between them. The CDR3 region is CASSRSLGNTEAFF. The CDR3 DNA follows: TGTGCCAGCAGCCGTAGTCTGGGGAACACTGAAGCTTTCTTT.

The chain uses TRBV11-2 and TRBJ1-5; D might be TRBD1 (6 bases). V shed 5 bases and J shed 0 bases, with 8 bases lying between them. CDR3 size: 14 residues. Germline CDR1 reads SGHAT; CDR2 reads FQNNGV. The CDR3 sequence is CASSLRGSNQPQHF. The CDR3 DNA reads TGTGCCAGCAGCCTCAGGGGTAGCAATCAGCCCCAGCATTTT. The whole variable domain, remainder taken from reference TRBV11-2 and TRBJ1-5, is EAGVAQSPRYKIIEKRQSVAFWCNPISGHATLYWYQQILGQGPKLLIQFQNNGVVDDSQLPKDRFSAERLKGVDSTLKIQPAKLEDSAVYLCASSLRGSNQPQHFGDGTRLSIL.

The chain joins TRBV19 to TRBJ1-1, with D perhaps matching TRBD1 (5 bases). With 1 base removed from V and 3 bases from J, the gap between germline ends came to 9 bases. Germline CDR1 reads LNHDA; CDR2 reads SQIVND (reference sequence). The CDR3 sequence is 14 residues long. CDR3 in DNA: TGTGCCAGTAGTATAGCCCCAGGGTACACTGAAGCTTTCTTT. It specifies CASSIAPGYTEAFF.

The V call is TRBV12-5, the J call TRBJ1-1; D not certain. The CDR3 loop spans 11 amino acids. Trimming took 7 bases from V and 0 from J, leaving 3 bases between them. CDR1 and CDR2 (germline): LGHNT, FRNRAP. The CDR3 nucleotides are TGTGCTAGTGCAGTGAACACTGAAGCTTTCTTT. Residues: CASAVNTEAFF.

The chain is built from TRBV7-2 and TRBJ2-7; 7 nucleotides agree with TRBD1. The CDR3 length is 15 residues. Germline V gene lookup returns CDR1 SGHTA and CDR2 FQGNSA. V trimming: 5 bases; J trimming: 2 bases; junction bases outside the gene matches: 9. The CDR3, as DNA: TGTGCCAGCAGCGAACGGGACAGCCAACCCTACGAGCAGTACTTC. Protein product: CASSERDSQPYEQYF.

The chain joins TRBV30 to TRBJ2-7; D is undetermined. The germline V and J ends were trimmed by 0 bases and 4 bases, with 10 bases remaining between them. The CDR3 length is 13 residues. Looked up from germline, CDR1 is GTSNPN and CDR2 is SVGIG (reference sequence). CDR3 residues: CAWSVGLWYEQYF. The CDR3 DNA follows: TGTGCCTGGAGTGTCGGCCTTTGGTACGAGCAGTACTTC.

This clone was detected once. The gene calls are TRBV29-1 and TRBJ2-5; D is uncertain. The germline V and J ends were trimmed by 6 bases and 5 bases, with 16 bases remaining between them. This CDR3 is built from 13 residues. CDR1 SQVTM and CDR2 ANQGSEA come from the germline V gene. The DNA for the CDR3 is TGCAGCGTCCTAATCCGATTTGGGGAGACCCAGTACTTC. It codes for CSVLIRFGETQYF. Full variable domain (rest looked up from reference TRBV29-1 and TRBJ2-5): SAVISQKPSRDICQRGTSLTIQCQVDSQVTMMFWYRQQPGQSLTLIATANQGSEATYESGFVIDKFPISRPNLTFSTLTVSNMSPEDSSIYLCSVLIRFGETQYFGPGTRLLVL.

This clone was observed a few times. The chain has TRBV5-1 and TRBJ1-5; D perhaps matches TRBD1 (5 bases). This CDR3 is 17 amino acids long. Trimming shortened V by 0 bases and J by 2 bases, and 15 bases separated the two germline ends. Germline CDR1 and CDR2: SGHRS and YFSETQ. The CDR3 coding sequence is TGCGCCAGCAGCTTGGAAGGTTCAGGGTTTGGCAATCAGCCCCAGCATTTT. Translating it yields CASSLEGSGFGNQPQHF.

The V gene is TRBV11-3, the J gene TRBJ2-6; D perhaps matches TRBD2 (6 bases). CDR1 is SGHNT and CDR2 is YENEEA in the germline V gene. Trimming shortened V by 5 bases and J by 2 bases, and 16 bases separated the two germline ends. The CDR3 loop spans 17 amino acids. The CDR3, as DNA: TGTGCCAGCAGCCAGGTGGGGGGTATTCCTGGGGCCAACGTCCTGACTTTC. Protein: CASSQVGGIPGANVLTF.

This clone was detected only a few times. The rearrangement uses TRBV4-1 and TRBJ1-1, with D perhaps matching TRBD1 (6 bases). The length of the CDR3 is 16 residues. Trimming removed 3 bases at V and 1 base at J, with 15 bases between. The germline CDR1 and CDR2 sequences are MGHRA and YSYEKL. CDR3 coding DNA: TGCGCCAGCAGCCATTCCCCACAGGGAACGAACACTGAAGCTTTCTTT. This sequence encodes CASSHSPQGTNTEAFF.

The table lists this clone with a count of one. The chain has TRBV27 and TRBJ1-6, with 10 bases matching TRBD1. The V segment lost 2 bases and the J segment 8 bases; nucleotides outside the gene matches: 0. In germline, CDR1 is MNHEY, CDR2 SMNVEV (reference sequence). The CDR3 extends over 14 amino acids. The CDR3 reads CASSLGQGDSPLHF. The CDR3 DNA is TGTGCCAGCAGTTTAGGACAGGGGGATTCACCCCTCCACTTT.

In this sample, this clone turned up a few times. The chain combines TRBV5-1 with TRBJ2-2, with a weak D call TRBD2 (6 bases). Germline values: CDR1 SGHRS, CDR2 YFSETQ. The CDR3 loop spans 16 amino acids. V was shortened by 2 bases and J by 0 bases, with 11 bases between the two germline ends. The CDR3 sequence is CASSFGGMANTGELFF. Here the CDR3 DNA reads TGCGCCAGCAGCTTCGGGGGAATGGCGAACACCGGGGAGCTGTTTTTT.